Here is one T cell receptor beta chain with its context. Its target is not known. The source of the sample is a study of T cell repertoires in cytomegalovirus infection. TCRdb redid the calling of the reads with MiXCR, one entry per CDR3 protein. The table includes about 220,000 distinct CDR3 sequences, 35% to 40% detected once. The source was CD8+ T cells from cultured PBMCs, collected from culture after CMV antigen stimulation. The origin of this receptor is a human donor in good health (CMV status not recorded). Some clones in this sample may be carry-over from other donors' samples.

CDR3 in amino acids: CASSPLGRPSAGYTF. CDR3 bases: TGTGCCAGCAGCCCCTTAGGGCGACCCTCCGCTGGCTACACCTTC. The chain recombines TRBV7-9 with TRBJ1-2; D is uncertain. The CDR3 is 15 residues long. Germline assignment: CDR1 SEHNR and CDR2 FQNEAQ (reference sequence). Between the trimmed V and J ends, which lost 5 bases and 7 bases, there was a span of 20 bases.